Shown below are 5 T cell receptor beta chains from a single sample sequenced in a study of vaccination and CD4 T cells after COVID-19. Treatment noted: roughly 11-day PBMC culture with coronavirus spike peptide pools or control peptides (ViraFEST assay). For these receptors, no antigen is known. With the Oncomine TCR Beta short-read assay, DNA from cultured CD4+ T cells was sequenced. TCRdb re-called the PCR reads through MiXCR, storing one row per CDR3 protein. The sample contains about 15,000 distinct CDR3 sequences, about half of which appear only once. The material sequenced was CD4+ T cells from blood, cultured in vitro. The receptors come from a human donor who had recovered from COVID-19.

This clonotype has only a few counts. This chain links TRBV11-3 with TRBJ2-7; TRBD1 agrees at 8 bases. This CDR3 comprises 16 residues. Germline V gives CDR1 SGHNT, CDR2 YENEEA. The trim removed 2 bases at V and 3 bases at J, leaving 9 bases unmatched. CDR3 protein: CASSLSWQGAYYEQYF. In DNA form, the CDR3 reads TGTGCCAGCAGCTTATCCTGGCAGGGGGCTTACTACGAGCAGTACTTC.

The chain has TRBV2 and TRBJ2-3, with TRBD1 as a possible D gene (8 bases). CDR1 is SNHLY, CDR2 FYNNEI, per germline. With 6 bases removed from V and 2 bases from J, the gap between germline ends came to 30 bases. CDR3 length: 20 residues. CDR3 bases: TGTGCCAGCAGGATGGGGTACAGGGGGAGACTAGCCCCGATCACAGATACGCAGTATTTT. Protein sequence: CASRMGYRGRLAPITDTQYF. Complete variable domain (other parts from reference TRBV2 and TRBJ2-3): EPEVTQTPSHQVTQMGQEVILRCVPISNHLYFYWYRQILGQKVEFLVSFYNNEISEKSEIFDDQFSVERPDGSNFTLKIRSTKLEDSAMYFCASRMGYRGRLAPITDTQYFGPGTRLTVL.

The chain uses TRBV4-3 and TRBJ1-5, with unresolved D. Germline loops: CDR1 LGHNA, CDR2 YSLEER. The CDR3 has 14 amino acids. V shed 0 bases and J shed 7 bases, with 10 bases lying between them. CDR3 protein: CASSQDVRRQPQHF. Here the CDR3 DNA reads TGCGCCAGCAGCCAAGATGTCAGAAGGCAGCCCCAGCATTTT.

This clonotype has only one observation. This rearrangement joins TRBV10-3 to TRBJ1-1; a possible D gene is TRBD1 (6 bases). Germline CDR1 is ENHRY and CDR2 is SYGVKD. Trimming stripped 8 bases from V and 6 bases from J, with 16 bases between. This CDR3 has 13 residues. In DNA, the CDR3 is TGTGCCATCGGAGCTACAGGGACTGCTGAAGCTTTCTTT. It yields the protein CAIGATGTAEAFF.

This clonotype turned up a few times. As DNA, the CDR3 is TGTGCCTGGACTGGTAACTATGGCTACACCTTC. Translated, it gives CAWTGNYGYTF. The chain joins TRBV30 to TRBJ1-2; D not certain. Trimming took 4 bases from V and 1 from J, leaving 4 bases between them. Germline V gene lookup returns CDR1 GTSNPN and CDR2 SVGIG (reference sequence). The CDR3 is 11 amino acids.